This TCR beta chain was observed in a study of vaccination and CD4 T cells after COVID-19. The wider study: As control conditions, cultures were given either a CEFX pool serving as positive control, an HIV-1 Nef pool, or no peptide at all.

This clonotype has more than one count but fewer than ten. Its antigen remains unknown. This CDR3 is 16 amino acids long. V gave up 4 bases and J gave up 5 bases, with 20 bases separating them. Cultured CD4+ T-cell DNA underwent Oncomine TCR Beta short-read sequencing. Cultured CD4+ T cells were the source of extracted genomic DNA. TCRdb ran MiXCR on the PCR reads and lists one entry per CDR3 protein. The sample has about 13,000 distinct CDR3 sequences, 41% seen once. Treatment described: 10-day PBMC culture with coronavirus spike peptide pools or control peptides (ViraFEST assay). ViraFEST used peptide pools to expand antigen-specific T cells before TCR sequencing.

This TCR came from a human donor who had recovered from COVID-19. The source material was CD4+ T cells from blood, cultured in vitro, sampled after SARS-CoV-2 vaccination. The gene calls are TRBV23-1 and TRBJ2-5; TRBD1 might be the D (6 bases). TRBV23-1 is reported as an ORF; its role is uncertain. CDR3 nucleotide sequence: TGCGCCAGCAGTCCTTCGGGCAGGGGCCCATCGGAGACCCAGTACTTC. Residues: CASSPSGRGPSETQYF.